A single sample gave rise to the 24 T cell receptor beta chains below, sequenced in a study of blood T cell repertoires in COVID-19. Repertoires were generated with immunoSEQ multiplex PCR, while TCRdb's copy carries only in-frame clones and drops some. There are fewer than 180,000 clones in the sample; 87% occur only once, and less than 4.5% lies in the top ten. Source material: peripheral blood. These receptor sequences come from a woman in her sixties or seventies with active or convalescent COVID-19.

The CDR3 loop reads CASSVGLAGGPPYNEQFF. In nucleotides, the CDR3 is TGTGCCAGCAGCGTAGGGCTAGCGGGGGGGCCCCCGTACAATGAGCAGTTCTTC. This chain links TRBV9 with TRBJ2-1; 12 nucleotides align to TRBD2. The V gene end was trimmed by 0 bases and the J gene end by 4 bases; junction bases not matched to a gene: 8. The germline gives CDR1 SGDLS, CDR2 YYNGEE. CDR3 length: 18 amino acids.

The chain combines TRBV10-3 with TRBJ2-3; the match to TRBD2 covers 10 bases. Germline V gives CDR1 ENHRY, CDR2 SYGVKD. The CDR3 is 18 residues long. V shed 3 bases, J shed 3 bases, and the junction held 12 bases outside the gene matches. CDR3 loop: CAISDTPPLAGATDTQYF. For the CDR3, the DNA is TGTGCCATCAGTGATACCCCCCCCCTAGCGGGGGCAACAGATACGCAGTATTTT.

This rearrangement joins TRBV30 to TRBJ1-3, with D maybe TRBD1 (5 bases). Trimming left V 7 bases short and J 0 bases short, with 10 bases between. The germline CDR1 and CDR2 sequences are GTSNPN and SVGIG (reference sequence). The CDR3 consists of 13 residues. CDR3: CAFDRNSGNTIYF. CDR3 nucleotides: TGTGCCTTTGACAGAAACTCTGGAAACACCATATATTTT.

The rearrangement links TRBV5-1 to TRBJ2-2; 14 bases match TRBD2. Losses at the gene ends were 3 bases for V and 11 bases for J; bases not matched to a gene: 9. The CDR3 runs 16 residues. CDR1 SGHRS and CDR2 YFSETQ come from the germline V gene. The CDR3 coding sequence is TGCGCCAGCAGCTCCCGGACTAGCGGGGGGACGGGCGAGCTGTTTTTT. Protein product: CASSSRTSGGTGELFF.

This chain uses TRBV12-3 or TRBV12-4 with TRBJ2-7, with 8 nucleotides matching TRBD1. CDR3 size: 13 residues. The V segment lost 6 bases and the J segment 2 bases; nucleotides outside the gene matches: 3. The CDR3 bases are TGTGCCAGCAGGCCGGGACAGGCCTACGAGCAGTACTTC. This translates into CASRPGQAYEQYF.

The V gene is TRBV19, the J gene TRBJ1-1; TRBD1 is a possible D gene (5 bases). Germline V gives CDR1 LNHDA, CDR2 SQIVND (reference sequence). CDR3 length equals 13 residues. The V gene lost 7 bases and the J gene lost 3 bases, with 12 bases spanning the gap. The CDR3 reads CASTAYRYTEAFF. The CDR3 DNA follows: TGTGCCAGTACCGCATACAGGTACACTGAAGCTTTCTTT.

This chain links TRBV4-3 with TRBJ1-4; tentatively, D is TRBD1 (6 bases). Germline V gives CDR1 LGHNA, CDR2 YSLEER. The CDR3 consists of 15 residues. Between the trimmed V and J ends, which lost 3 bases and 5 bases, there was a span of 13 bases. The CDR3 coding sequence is TGCGCCAGCAGCCAGGACAGTAGCTTGAATGAAAAACTGTTTTTT. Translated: CASSQDSSLNEKLFF.

CDR3 sequence: CASSKLGLHRFSGNTIYF. In nucleotides, the CDR3 is TGTGCCAGCAGCAAATTGGGGTTGCACAGGTTCTCTGGAAACACCATATATTTT. The V and J genes are TRBV21-1 and TRBJ1-3; TRBD1 is the table's D call and was not checked against the DNA. TRBV21-1 is given as a pseudogene. The CDR3 is made up of 18 amino acids.

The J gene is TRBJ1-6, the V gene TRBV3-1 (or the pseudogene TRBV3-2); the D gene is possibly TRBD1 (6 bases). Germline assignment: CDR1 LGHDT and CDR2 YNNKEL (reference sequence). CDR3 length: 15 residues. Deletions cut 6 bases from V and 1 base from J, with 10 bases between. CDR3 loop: CASSQQGSYNSPLHF. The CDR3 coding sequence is TGTGCCAGCAGTCAACAGGGATCCTATAATTCACCCCTCCACTTT.

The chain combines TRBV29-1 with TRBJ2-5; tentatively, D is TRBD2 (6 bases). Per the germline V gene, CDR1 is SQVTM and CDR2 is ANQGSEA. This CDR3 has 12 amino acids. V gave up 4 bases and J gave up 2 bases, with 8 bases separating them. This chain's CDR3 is CSVVEGQETQYF. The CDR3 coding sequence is TGCAGCGTTGTGGAGGGACAAGAGACCCAGTACTTC.

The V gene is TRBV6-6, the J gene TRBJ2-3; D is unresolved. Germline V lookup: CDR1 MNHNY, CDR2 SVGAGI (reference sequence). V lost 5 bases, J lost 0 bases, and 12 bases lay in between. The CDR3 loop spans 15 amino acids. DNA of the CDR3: TGTGCCAGCAGTGCACTGGGCTTCAGCACAGATACGCAGTATTTT. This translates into CASSALGFSTDTQYF.

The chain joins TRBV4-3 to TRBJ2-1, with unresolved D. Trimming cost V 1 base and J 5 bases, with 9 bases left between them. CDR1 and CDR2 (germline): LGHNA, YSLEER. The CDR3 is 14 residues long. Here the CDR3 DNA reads TGCGCCAGCAGCCAAGCTCGCGCTAACAATGAGCAGTTCTTC. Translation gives CASSQARANNEQFF.

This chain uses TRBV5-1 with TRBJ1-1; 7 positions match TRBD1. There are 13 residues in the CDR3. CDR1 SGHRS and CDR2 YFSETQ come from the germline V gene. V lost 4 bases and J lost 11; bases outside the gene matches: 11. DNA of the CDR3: TGCGCCAGCAGCCCTACAGGGGACTCGGTGGCTTTCTTT. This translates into CASSPTGDSVAFF.

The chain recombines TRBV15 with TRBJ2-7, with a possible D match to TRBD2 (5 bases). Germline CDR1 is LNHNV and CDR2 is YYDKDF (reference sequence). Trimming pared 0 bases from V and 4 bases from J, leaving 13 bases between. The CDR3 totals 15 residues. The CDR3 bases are TGTGCCACCAGCAGAGAGACGGGGAAGATTTACGAGCAGTACTTC. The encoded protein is CATSRETGKIYEQYF.

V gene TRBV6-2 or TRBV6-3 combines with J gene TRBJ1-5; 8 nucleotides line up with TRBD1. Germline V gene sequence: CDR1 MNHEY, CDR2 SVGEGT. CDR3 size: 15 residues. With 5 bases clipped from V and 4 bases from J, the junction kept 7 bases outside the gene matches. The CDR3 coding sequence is TGTGCCAGCAGTGACAGGGGCGCCTATAATCAGCCCCAGCATTTT. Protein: CASSDRGAYNQPQHF.

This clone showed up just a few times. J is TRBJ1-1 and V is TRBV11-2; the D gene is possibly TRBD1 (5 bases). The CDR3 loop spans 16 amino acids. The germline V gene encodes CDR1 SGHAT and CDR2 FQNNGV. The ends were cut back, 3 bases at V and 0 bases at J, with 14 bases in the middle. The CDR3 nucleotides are TGTGCCAGCAGCTTCTCCGGGGGGAACATGAACACTGAAGCTTTCTTT. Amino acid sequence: CASSFSGGNMNTEAFF.

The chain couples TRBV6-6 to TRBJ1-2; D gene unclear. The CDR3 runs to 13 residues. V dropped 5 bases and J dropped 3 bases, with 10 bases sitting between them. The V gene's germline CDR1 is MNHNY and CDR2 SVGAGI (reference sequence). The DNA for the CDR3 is TGTGCCAGCAGTAACGACCGGGACTATGGCTACACCTTC. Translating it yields CASSNDRDYGYTF.

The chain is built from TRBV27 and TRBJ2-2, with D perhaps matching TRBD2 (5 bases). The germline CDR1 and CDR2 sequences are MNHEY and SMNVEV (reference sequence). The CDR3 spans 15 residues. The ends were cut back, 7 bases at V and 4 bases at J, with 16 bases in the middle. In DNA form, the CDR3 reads TGTGCCAGCAAAAGACCGGGGTGGGGCACCGGGGAGCTGTTTTTT. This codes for CASKRPGWGTGELFF.

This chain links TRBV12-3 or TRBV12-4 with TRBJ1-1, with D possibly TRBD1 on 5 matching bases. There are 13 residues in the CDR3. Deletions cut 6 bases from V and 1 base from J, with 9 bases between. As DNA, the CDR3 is TGTGCCAGCAGCTTGGGGCCGAACACTGAAGCTTTCTTT. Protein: CASSLGPNTEAFF.

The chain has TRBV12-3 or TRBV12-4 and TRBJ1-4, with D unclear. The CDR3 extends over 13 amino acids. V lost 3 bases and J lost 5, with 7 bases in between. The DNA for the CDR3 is TGTGCCAGCAGTTTCGTCCTAAATGAAAAACTGTTTTTT. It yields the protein CASSFVLNEKLFF.

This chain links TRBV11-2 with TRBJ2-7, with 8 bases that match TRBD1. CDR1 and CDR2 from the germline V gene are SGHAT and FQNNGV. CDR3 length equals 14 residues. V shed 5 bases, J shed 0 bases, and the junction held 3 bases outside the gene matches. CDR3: CASSVGQGSYEQYF. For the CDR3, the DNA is TGTGCCAGCAGCGTCGGACAGGGCTCCTACGAGCAGTACTTC.

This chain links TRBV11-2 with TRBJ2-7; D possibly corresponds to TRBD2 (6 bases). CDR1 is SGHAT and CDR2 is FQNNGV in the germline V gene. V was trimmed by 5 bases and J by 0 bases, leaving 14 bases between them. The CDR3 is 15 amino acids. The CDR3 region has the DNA TGTGCCAGCAGCCCACGGGGCGGGACCTCCTACGAGCAGTACTTC. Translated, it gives CASSPRGGTSYEQYF.

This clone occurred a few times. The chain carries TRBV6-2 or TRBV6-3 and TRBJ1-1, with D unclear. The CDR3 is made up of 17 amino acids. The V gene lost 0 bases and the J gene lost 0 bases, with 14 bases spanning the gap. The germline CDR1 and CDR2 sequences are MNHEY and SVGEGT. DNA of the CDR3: TGTGCCAGCAGTTACTCGCAGAGGGAACAGATGAACACTGAAGCTTTCTTT. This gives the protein CASSYSQREQMNTEAFF.

The CDR3, as DNA: TGCGCCAGCAGCCAGAGGACAGGGCCGGATTCACCCCTCCACTTT. Its translation: CASSQRTGPDSPLHF. The rearrangement uses TRBV4-3 and TRBJ1-6; 8 bases fit TRBD1. Trimming took 3 bases from V and 8 from J; bases not matched to a gene: 6. The germline V gene encodes CDR1 LGHNA and CDR2 YSLEER. The CDR3 loop spans 15 amino acids.